The rows below give T cell receptor beta chains drawn from one sample of a study of T cell responses to AZD1222 COVID-19 vaccine. Only in-frame clones appear in the TCRdb table, and some are missing; sequencing was by immunoSEQ multiplex PCR. The data contain roughly 120,000 clones, approximately 90% of them seen just once; the ten biggest clones take up just over 4%. Sequencing used peripheral blood, obtained 28 days after the second dose of the MenACWY control vaccine. All receptors come from an adult who received the MenACWY meningococcal vaccine as a control. The conserved cysteine and the conserved F or W are not part of the CDR3 here. Fields, in order: V gene, J gene, CDR3 protein.

V gene: TRBV28; J gene: TRBJ2-5; CDR3 protein: ASRTRLAGGPSQETQY
V gene: TRBV7-9; J gene: TRBJ2-1; CDR3 protein: ASRGSLAGGPNEQF
V gene: TRBV7-2; J gene: TRBJ1-4; CDR3 protein: ASSLRQGANEKLF
V gene: TRBV28; J gene: TRBJ2-2; CDR3 protein: ASSDPGLNTGELF
V gene: TRBV19; J gene: TRBJ2-3; CDR3 protein: ASSDGSEPPNTQY
V gene: TRBV28; J gene: TRBJ2-7; CDR3 protein: ASIPGSGRGEQY
V gene: TRBV18; J gene: TRBJ1-6; CDR3 protein: ASSHRDRASNSPLH
V gene: TRBV12-3/TRBV12-4; J gene: TRBJ1-5; CDR3 protein: ASSLQGQQPQH
V gene: TRBV14; J gene: TRBJ2-4; CDR3 protein: ASSQDWGRQGPVAKNIQY
V gene: TRBV6-2/TRBV6-3; J gene: TRBJ1-3; CDR3 protein: ASSRGPPSSGNTIY
V gene: TRBV5-1; J gene: TRBJ2-7; CDR3 protein: ASSLAGTTTYEQY
V gene: TRBV7-9; J gene: TRBJ2-2; CDR3 protein: ASSLVLSYTGELF
V gene: TRBV28; J gene: TRBJ2-7; CDR3 protein: ASSPPAGAVYEQY
V gene: TRBV13; J gene: TRBJ1-6; CDR3 protein: ASSLGRGHGSPLH
V gene: TRBV20-1; J gene: TRBJ1-1; CDR3 protein: SASRGQGQGATEAF
V gene: TRBV2; J gene: TRBJ1-2; CDR3 protein: ASSEAPPGQGRDYGYT
V gene: TRBV24-1; J gene: TRBJ1-5; CDR3 protein: ATSDPRQGNQPQH
V gene: TRBV7-2; J gene: TRBJ2-2; CDR3 protein: ASSLIGVQGAGELF
V gene: TRBV4-2; J gene: TRBJ2-5; CDR3 protein: ASSQDPLGQGGETQY
V gene: TRBV4-1; J gene: TRBJ2-1; CDR3 protein: ASSQVETHNEQF
V gene: TRBV2; J gene: TRBJ1-4; CDR3 protein: ASSGLMWGKNEKLF
V gene: TRBV15; J gene: TRBJ2-3; CDR3 protein: ATGFGAGNTDTQY
V gene: TRBV7-9; J gene: TRBJ2-5; CDR3 protein: ASSTDRGAVQETQY
V gene: TRBV2; J gene: TRBJ2-3; CDR3 protein: ASSRTERTDTQY
V gene: TRBV27; J gene: TRBJ1-5; CDR3 protein: ASSQTKTGSNQPQH
V gene: TRBV7-9; J gene: TRBJ2-3; CDR3 protein: ASSFLGHLSTDTQY
V gene: TRBV19; J gene: TRBJ2-1; CDR3 protein: ASSIDSSLGVEQF
V gene: TRBV13; J gene: TRBJ1-1; CDR3 protein: ASSSRPRGRTEAF